This T cell receptor (beta chain) was found in a study of T cells after yellow fever vaccination. The CDR3 consists of 12 residues. V lost 4 bases, J lost 9 bases, and 13 bases lay in between. Per the germline V gene, CDR1 is SGHNT and CDR2 is YYREEE (reference sequence). Points from the study as a whole: A small share of clonotypes appeared in both CD4 and CD8 compartments. When the response was secondary, it was weaker but reached its peak faster, day 5 versus 15.

TCRdb passed the 5' RACE reads through MiXCR, listing each CDR3 protein once. The sample carries 25,000 or so distinct CDR3 sequences, approximately 4.8% recorded once. This receptor was taken from a man younger than 30 who received the YFV17D yellow fever vaccine. The J gene is TRBJ1-1, the V gene TRBV5-4; a weak D match, TRBD1 (6 bases). The input for sequencing was PBMCs, either bulk or a sorted T-cell subset (CD4+, CD8+, memory, or dextramer-sorted; not recorded which), taken on the day of the yellow fever booster vaccination. The CDR3 DNA reads TGTGCCAGCAGCCCTGGACAGAATAAAGCTTTCTTT. Its translation: CASSPGQNKAFF.